Listed here are 19 T cell receptor beta chains from one sample, sequenced in a study of vaccination effects on CD4 cells after COVID-19. These receptors lack a known antigen. Scientists isolated CD4+ T cells after an approximately 9-day culture period ended. Infection dated between March and December 2020, before the Alpha, Beta and Delta variants reached the United States. All participants had two doses of either the BNT162b2 or mRNA-1273 vaccine. Assay: immunoSEQ multiplex PCR; the TCRdb copy retains only in-frame clones and omits some. The top ten hold 5% to 6.5% of the sample, which has about 46,000 clones, around 80% seen once. The sequenced sample was CD4+ T cells from PBMCs cultured without peptide, obtained after COVID-19 vaccination. The receptors come from a human donor who had a prior SARS-CoV-2 infection.

The J gene is TRBJ2-4, the V gene TRBV21-1; the DNA was not compared with TRBD1, the D call given in the table. TRBV21-1 is a pseudogene locus. The CDR3 is 19 amino acids. CDR3 coding DNA: TGTGCCAGCAGCAGAGCGGGACAGGTGCACAGGGCCGCCAAAAACATTCAGTACTTC. It specifies CASSRAGQVHRAAKNIQYF.

This chain joins TRBV11-3 and TRBJ1-3; D gene unclear. The CDR3 covers 14 residues. Between the trimmed V and J ends, which lost 6 bases and 6 bases, there was a span of 15 bases. Germline loops: CDR1 SGHNT, CDR2 YENEEA. The CDR3 coding sequence is TGTGCCAGCAGGAACACCCCTCTAGAAAACACCATATATTTT. It encodes CASRNTPLENTIYF.

This sequence joins TRBV27 and TRBJ1-1; no clear D. Per the germline V gene, CDR1 is MNHEY and CDR2 is SMNVEV (reference sequence). Trimming stripped 1 base from V and 0 bases from J, with 3 bases between. The CDR3 is 13 residues long. This CDR3 reads CASSLFLNTEAFF. The DNA of the CDR3 is TGTGCCAGCAGTTTATTTTTGAACACTGAAGCTTTCTTT.

The V gene is TRBV7-2, the J gene TRBJ2-1, with TRBD1 matching 8 bases. Germline V CDR1 and CDR2: SGHTA, FQGNSA. V dropped 2 bases and J dropped 4; count of bases not matched to a gene: 7. The CDR3 spans 16 residues. For the CDR3, the DNA is TGTGCCAGCAGCTTAACGCCGACAGGGGCGTACAATGAGCAGTTCTTC. Its protein is CASSLTPTGAYNEQFF.

The chain carries TRBV6-6 and TRBJ2-2; the match to TRBD2 covers 7 bases. J gave up 7 bases and V 7 bases, and 9 bases lay outside the gene matches. This CDR3 spans 14 amino acids. Germline V gives CDR1 MNHNY, CDR2 SVGAGI (reference sequence). The CDR3 is CASTLGGKDGELFF. CDR3 in DNA: TGTGCCAGCACTCTCGGGGGGAAGGACGGGGAGCTGTTTTTT.

The rearrangement joins TRBV7-2 to TRBJ2-7, with 7 bases aligning to TRBD2. Germline V CDR1 and CDR2: SGHTA, FQGNSA. J lost 4 bases, V lost 3 bases, and 15 bases had no gene match. The CDR3 extends over 17 amino acids. The CDR3 sequence: CASSFSYPGRGPYEQYF. The DNA of the CDR3 is TGTGCCAGCAGCTTCTCTTACCCGGGGAGGGGCCCATACGAGCAGTACTTC.

The rearrangement links TRBV13 to TRBJ1-3; D is possibly TRBD1 (5 bases). Per germline, CDR1 PRHDT and CDR2 FYEKMQ (reference sequence). Trimming stripped 4 bases from V and 0 bases from J, with 22 bases between. This CDR3 spans 19 amino acids. CDR3 loop: CASSYRGSTVASSGNTIYF. In nucleotides, the CDR3 is TGTGCCAGCAGCTACCGTGGGTCGACAGTCGCTAGCTCTGGAAACACCATATATTTT.

The V gene is TRBV10-3, the J gene TRBJ2-2; no clear D. The V end was cut by 6 bases, the J end by 7 bases, with 12 bases between. The CDR3 has 13 residues. Germline-derived CDR1 and CDR2 are ENHRY and SYGVKD. This CDR3 reads CAISANSGGELFF. The CDR3 nucleotides read TGTGCCATCAGCGCTAACTCTGGCGGGGAGCTGTTTTTT.

The chain combines TRBV12-3 or TRBV12-4 with TRBJ2-1; perhaps TRBD2 as D (6 bases). V gave up 6 bases and J gave up 4 bases, with 10 bases separating them. This CDR3 comprises 13 residues. The CDR3 nucleotides are TGTGCCAGCAGGGATGGGGGGTACAATGAGCAGTTCTTC. Translating it yields CASRDGGYNEQFF.

The rearrangement links TRBV10-3 to TRBJ1-1; 7 bases map to TRBD1. V was pared by 3 bases and J by 10 bases, with 2 bases of the junction left unmatched. The CDR3 consists of 11 residues. CDR1 is ENHRY and CDR2 is SYGVKD in the germline V gene. In nucleotides, the CDR3 is TGTGCCATCAGTGATGGGGACAGAGCTTTCTTT. Translating gives CAISDGDRAFF.

The sample holds a few counts of this clone. This rearrangement joins TRBV6-6 to TRBJ1-1, with D unresolved. Trimming removed 5 bases from V and 1 base from J, with 8 bases in between. Germline V CDR1 and CDR2: MNHNY, SVGAGI (reference sequence). The CDR3 runs 13 residues. CDR3 amino acids: CASSQSGNTEAFF. The CDR3 nucleotides are TGTGCCAGCAGTCAATCCGGGAACACTGAAGCTTTCTTT.

J is TRBJ2-1 and V is TRBV19; no clear D gene. Trimming pared 1 base from V and 6 bases from J, leaving 10 bases between. The CDR3 is made up of 14 amino acids. CDR1 LNHDA and CDR2 SQIVND come from the germline V gene (reference sequence). CDR3 amino acids: CASSIVRRLNEQFF. CDR3 DNA: TGTGCCAGTAGTATAGTCCGGCGGCTCAATGAGCAGTTCTTC.

This clone has more than one count but fewer than ten. The chain has TRBV2 and TRBJ1-2, with 10 bases aligning to TRBD1. Germline assignment: CDR1 SNHLY and CDR2 FYNNEI. V was pared by 7 bases and J by 2 bases, with 4 bases of the junction left unmatched. The CDR3 sequence is 14 residues long. Here the CDR3 reads CASKRQGANYGYTF. The CDR3 DNA sequence: TGTGCCAGCAAACGACAGGGGGCGAACTATGGCTACACCTTC. The variable domain in full, with the rest retrieved from reference TRBV2 and TRBJ1-2, is EPEVTQTPSHQVTQMGQEVILRCVPISNHLYFYWYRQILGQKVEFLVSFYNNEISEKSEIFDDQFSVERPDGSNFTLKIRSTKLEDSAMYFCASKRQGANYGYTFGSGTRLTVV.

With regard to this clone: An end of the junction does not agree with germline; a read error may underlie this. The V and J genes are TRBV7-7 and TRBJ2-7, with a weak D call TRBD2 (6 bases). This CDR3 has 13 amino acids. Germline V gene sequence: CDR1 SSHAT, CDR2 FNYEAQ (reference sequence). The CDR3 sequence: CASSLGAGYEQYF. DNA of the CDR3: TGTGCTAGCAGCTTAGGAGCGGGCTACGAGCAGTACTTC.

J is TRBJ2-5 and V is TRBV5-1; TRBD2 matches 11 bases. This CDR3 region has 15 residues. The junction had 8 bases not matched to a gene; V was cut back by 4 bases and J by 6 bases. From germline, CDR1 is SGHRS and CDR2 YFSETQ. The CDR3 region is CASSEPSGGWQTQYF. The CDR3 nucleotides read TGCGCCAGCAGCGAGCCTAGCGGGGGGTGGCAGACCCAGTACTTC.

The chain joins TRBV20-1 to TRBJ1-1; no clear D. CDR1 and CDR2 from the germline V gene are DFQATT and SNEGSKA (reference sequence). V was shortened by 3 bases and J by 11 bases, with 13 bases between the two germline ends. The CDR3 is 11 amino acids. The CDR3 DNA reads TGCAGTGCTAGTGGACTTCTTGGGGCTTTCTTT. This codes for CSASGLLGAFF.

This chain connects TRBV9 to TRBJ1-3; D ambiguous. Germline-derived CDR1 and CDR2 are SGDLS and YYNGEE. Trimming left V 0 bases short and J 3 bases short, with 7 bases between. This CDR3 has 14 amino acids. In DNA form, the CDR3 reads TGTGCCAGCAGCGTAGCTACGGGTGGAAACACCATATATTTT. Protein: CASSVATGGNTIYF.

V gene TRBV30 combines with J gene TRBJ2-4; TRBD1 is a possible D gene (6 bases). The germline V and J ends were trimmed by 1 base and 6 bases, with 10 bases remaining between them. CDR1 is GTSNPN and CDR2 is SVGIG in the germline V gene (reference sequence). The CDR3 sequence is 13 residues long. The CDR3, as DNA: TGTGCCTGGAGTGGGGGGCCCGGAAACATTCAGTACTTC. Translated: CAWSGGPGNIQYF.

V usage is TRBV4-3 and J usage is TRBJ1-2, with D possibly matching TRBD1 (5 bases). The CDR3 consists of 15 residues. Trimming took 0 bases from V and 3 from J, leaving 11 bases between them. Germline V CDR1 and CDR2: LGHNA, YSLEER. The CDR3 is CASSQEPGADYGYTF. The CDR3 coding sequence is TGCGCCAGCAGCCAAGAACCCGGGGCGGACTATGGCTACACCTTC.